Below are 20 T cell receptor beta chains sequenced from a single sample in a study of T cell repertoires in cytomegalovirus infection. TCRdb reprocessed the reads with MiXCR, giving one entry per CDR3 protein. This sample yields around 210,000 distinct CDR3 sequences, of which 6.5% are seen a single time; about 6.3% belongs to the top ten. Sequencing used PBMCs. Every receptor here comes from a human donor in good health (CMV status not recorded). Some clones in this sample may be carry-over from other donors' samples.

CDR3: CASSLGWTGAYNEQFF. The CDR3 region has the DNA TGTGCCAGCAGTTTGGGTTGGACGGGCGCCTACAATGAGCAGTTCTTC. The chain has TRBV12-3 or TRBV12-4 and TRBJ2-1; D gene uncertain. V dropped 3 bases and J dropped 2 bases, with 14 bases sitting between them. CDR3 length: 16 residues.

This clonotype was recorded at least ten times. This chain links TRBV7-2 with TRBJ2-1, with 16 bases identical to TRBD2. V was clipped by 5 bases and J by 9 bases; unmatched bases: 4. The CDR3 is 15 amino acids. The germline V gene has CDR1 SGHTA and CDR2 FQGNSA. CDR3 nucleotides: TGTGCCAGCAGCCGGGGACTAGCGGGGGGGGGTGAGCAGTTCTTC. Amino acid sequence: CASSRGLAGGGEQFF.

About this clonotype: A much larger clone sits a single nucleotide away, making a read error possible. The V and J genes are TRBV7-8 and TRBJ2-2; no firm D call. The germline gives CDR1 SGHVS, CDR2 FQNEAQ. V was cut by 5 bases and J by 5 bases, with 12 bases left in between. This CDR3 contains 14 residues. The CDR3 loop reads CASSPMSGTGELFF. The DNA for the CDR3 is TGTGCCAGCAGCCCCATGTCAGGAACCGGGGAGCTGTTTTTT.

This clonotype was detected ten times or more. The rearrangement links TRBV6-2 or TRBV6-3 to TRBJ1-1, with D maybe TRBD1 (6 bases). The CDR3 is made up of 14 amino acids. V dropped 5 bases and J dropped 5 bases, with 15 bases sitting between them. In germline, CDR1 is MNHEY, CDR2 SVGEGT. Written as DNA, the CDR3 is TGTGCCAGCAGTGGGATGGGGGGCAGGACTGAAGCTTTCTTT. This encodes CASSGMGGRTEAFF.

This clonotype was recorded many times. The V call is TRBV4-1, the J call TRBJ1-2; no firm D call. Germline CDR1 MGHRA, CDR2 YSYEKL. The CDR3 totals 13 residues. Trimming left V 1 base short and J 8 bases short, with 11 bases between. CDR3 sequence: CASSQARVDGYTF. DNA for the CDR3: TGCGCCAGCAGCCAAGCTAGAGTGGACGGCTACACCTTC.

This clonotype came up many times. CDR3 amino acids: CASSMGTAYEQYF. DNA of the CDR3: TGTGCCAGCAGCATGGGGACAGCCTACGAGCAGTACTTC. This rearrangement joins TRBV3-1 to TRBJ2-7, with 7 bases identical to TRBD1. V dropped 5 bases and J dropped 2; count of bases not matched to a gene: 3. The CDR3 is 13 amino acids. CDR1 LGHDT and CDR2 YNNKEL come from the germline V gene (reference sequence).

Many counts were recorded for this clonotype. The J gene is TRBJ2-3, the V gene TRBV7-2; possible D gene TRBD2, 6 bases. The CDR3 is 15 amino acids. The ends were cut back, 6 bases at V and 0 bases at J, with 13 bases in the middle. CDR1 is SGHTA and CDR2 is FQGNSA in the germline V gene. CDR3 sequence reads: CASRPDYPSTDTQYF. CDR3 coding DNA: TGTGCCAGCAGGCCGGACTACCCAAGCACAGATACGCAGTATTTT.

This clonotype was recorded a few times. The chain carries TRBV19 and TRBJ2-1; D not resolved. V lost 7 bases to trimming and J lost 0 bases, with 13 bases between them. Per the germline V gene, CDR1 is LNHDA and CDR2 is SQIVND (reference sequence). The CDR3 has 15 residues. CDR3 DNA sequence: TGTGCCAGTATCAGCAGACGCTCCTCCTACAATGAGCAGTTCTTC. This translates into CASISRRSSYNEQFF.

This clonotype was recorded many times. This chain uses TRBV20-1 with TRBJ1-2, with D unresolved. CDR1 and CDR2 (germline): DFQATT, SNEGSKA (reference sequence). The V end was cut by 6 bases, the J end by 7 bases, with 12 bases between. The CDR3 is made up of 11 amino acids. Written as DNA, the CDR3 is TGCAGTGCAAGGACTTTGTCTGGCTACACCTTC. Its translation: CSARTLSGYTF.

This clonotype appeared many times. The chain combines TRBV2 with TRBJ2-7; no definite D call. V lost 2 bases, J lost 6 bases, and 14 bases lay in between. Germline V gene lookup returns CDR1 SNHLY and CDR2 FYNNEI. This CDR3 has 14 amino acids. CDR3 bases: TGTGCCAGCAGTGAACTTGGCATACCAGGCGAGCAGTACTTC. Translated, it gives CASSELGIPGEQYF.

The V and J genes are TRBV12-3 or TRBV12-4 and TRBJ1-1; D call uncertain. This CDR3 spans 12 amino acids. The germline V and J ends were trimmed by 0 bases and 8 bases, with 7 bases remaining between them. CDR3 sequence reads: CASSLAFQEAFF. CDR3 nucleotide sequence: TGTGCCAGCAGTTTAGCGTTCCAGGAAGCTTTCTTT.

V and J are TRBV14 and TRBJ1-4; TRBD1 agrees at 7 bases. Germline lookup yields CDR1 SGHDN and CDR2 FVKESK. The CDR3 totals 18 residues. With 0 bases clipped from V and 7 bases from J, the junction kept 14 bases outside the gene matches. CDR3 sequence: CASSQDSVGTVGGEKLFF. Here the CDR3 DNA reads TGTGCCAGCAGCCAAGATAGTGTCGGGACAGTAGGCGGTGAAAAACTGTTTTTT.

This clonotype was detected a few times. CDR3 DNA sequence: TGTGCCAGCAGTCGTGCCCCCCCACAGGGATCGAACACTGAAGCTTTCTTT. This codes for CASSRAPPQGSNTEAFF. The chain has TRBV2 and TRBJ1-1; a weak D match, TRBD1 (6 bases). The CDR3 loop spans 17 amino acids. With 5 bases removed from V and 1 base from J, the gap between germline ends came to 20 bases. Germline CDR1 is SNHLY and CDR2 is FYNNEI.

There are a few counts of this clonotype. The chain uses TRBV20-1 and TRBJ2-1, with TRBD2 identical over 11 bases. The CDR3 runs to 16 residues. V shed 5 bases, J shed 0 bases, and the junction held 6 bases outside the gene matches. Germline V CDR1 and CDR2: DFQATT, SNEGSKA (reference sequence). The CDR3 loop reads CSALRLAGSSYNEQFF. The DNA of the CDR3 is TGCAGTGCTCTAAGACTAGCGGGGAGCTCCTACAATGAGCAGTTCTTC.

This clonotype was seen ten or more times. V usage is TRBV2 and J usage is TRBJ2-1; D perhaps matches TRBD1 (5 bases). V was clipped by 8 bases and J by 5 bases, with 13 bases between them. The CDR3 loop spans 13 amino acids. Germline CDR1 and CDR2: SNHLY and FYNNEI. The DNA of the CDR3 is TGTGCCAGCCAAGTTGACAGCAACAATGAGCAGTTCTTC. Its translation is CASQVDSNNEQFF.

This clonotype was recorded at least ten times. The chain uses TRBV5-5 and TRBJ1-1; no reliable D call. The CDR3 spans 15 residues. V was shortened by 0 bases and J by 1 base, with 10 bases between the two germline ends. Germline lookup yields CDR1 SGHKS and CDR2 YYEKEE (reference sequence). In DNA, the CDR3 is TGTGCCAGCAGCTTGGGGCCATCCCCGAACACTGAAGCTTTCTTT. As protein: CASSLGPSPNTEAFF.

Many counts were recorded for this clonotype. The J gene is TRBJ2-2, the V gene TRBV24-1; no firm D call. This CDR3 contains 13 residues. In germline, CDR1 is KGHDR, CDR2 SFDVKD. Trimming shortened V by 3 bases and J by 3 bases, and 4 bases separated the two germline ends. The CDR3 region is CATSDGYTGELFF. The CDR3, as DNA: TGTGCCACCAGTGATGGATACACCGGGGAGCTGTTTTTT.

In this sample, this clonotype turned up many times. The chain uses TRBV29-1 and TRBJ1-1; no definite D call. Germline CDR1 reads SQVTM; CDR2 reads ANQGSEA. V was trimmed by 0 bases and J by 8 bases, leaving 4 bases between them. The CDR3 runs to 10 residues. The CDR3 nucleotides read TGCAGCGTTGAAGAGGTAGAAGCTTTCTTT. Translating gives CSVEEVEAFF.

This clonotype was found a few times. V usage is TRBV19 and J usage is TRBJ2-7; D tentatively fits TRBD1 or TRBD2 (5 bases each). Germline assignment: CDR1 LNHDA and CDR2 SQIVND (reference sequence). With 8 bases removed from V and 3 bases from J, the gap between germline ends came to 8 bases. The CDR3 sequence is 11 residues long. The CDR3 loop is CASGTFYEQYF. The CDR3 DNA reads TGTGCCAGTGGGACCTTCTACGAGCAGTACTTC.

Many counts were recorded for this clonotype. V and J are TRBV4-1 and TRBJ2-7; TRBD1 agrees at 7 bases. Germline V CDR1 and CDR2: MGHRA, YSYEKL. The CDR3 extends over 15 amino acids. Trimming took 2 bases from V and 4 from J; bases not matched to a gene: 8. In DNA form, the CDR3 reads TGCGCCAGCAGCCAATATCGACAGGGTCTTTACGAGCAGTACTTC. Its translation is CASSQYRQGLYEQYF.